This TCR beta chain was profiled in a study of blood T cell repertoires in COVID-19. Study summary: Acute-phase and convalescent COVID-19 samples originated in the United States, Italy and Spain. T cells, B-cell-depleted T cells, or PBMCs provided the cDNA or gDNA that served as material.

The V gene's germline CDR1 is MNHEY and CDR2 SMNVEV (reference sequence). The V gene lost 8 bases and the J gene lost 1 base, with 11 bases spanning the gap. This CDR3 is 13 amino acids long. Repertoires were generated with immunoSEQ multiplex PCR, while TCRdb's copy carries only in-frame clones and drops some. The sample has 250,000 to 350,000 clones, roughly 89% seen once. This clone was picked up one time. This receptor was obtained from a woman in her thirties or forties who had recovered from COVID-19. The chain recombines TRBV27 with TRBJ1-1; D is ambiguous. Sequencing used peripheral blood. Written as DNA, the CDR3 is TGTGCCAGCGCGGGGTGGGGGAACACTGAAGCTTTCTTT. It yields the protein CASAGWGNTEAFF.